This note documents a single TCR beta chain sequence. Primers used in a second PCR of about 7 to 11 cycles were a sample-barcoded 5' primer and a J-beta primer mix. Each cDNA molecule carried a tag from a template-switch adaptor that contained 12 random nucleotides. TCRdb independently ran MiXCR on the 5' RACE reads; one entry per CDR3 protein. Among roughly 550,000 distinct CDR3 sequences listed, under 30% were seen once. The entry originates in a study of blood T cells in healthy people across ages. The CDR3 has 18 residues. Losses at the gene ends were 1 base for V and 9 bases for J; bases not matched to a gene: 13. CDR1 is MGHRA and CDR2 is YSYEKL in the germline V gene. The data also belong to a second study, concerning T cells of mothers and their children.

The clonotype originates from a boy aged 5-17 years in good health. Sequencing was performed on blood. The V and J genes are TRBV4-1 and TRBJ2-1, with 12 bases fitting TRBD2. CDR3 protein: CASSQAPNLAGGNVEQFF. In DNA, the CDR3 is TGCGCCAGCAGCCAAGCTCCCAACCTAGCGGGAGGGAATGTTGAGCAGTTCTTC.